These 26 T cell receptor beta chains came from one sample sequenced in a study of metastatic and nonmetastatic thyroid tumors. All patients were untreated before thyroid surgery. Via MiXCR, TCRdb re-called the PCR reads. The table includes tens of thousands of clones, under 15% detected once. Sample: blood. The receptor set was obtained from a female donor with papillary thyroid cancer or a benign thyroid nodule (not recorded which). Some clones in this sample may be carry-over from other donors' samples.

The sample holds many counts of this clone. The chain recombines TRBV7-8 with TRBJ2-2; no definite D call. Germline CDR1 and CDR2: SGHVS and FQNEAQ. CDR3 length equals 14 residues. Trimming removed 1 base from V and 1 base from J, with 4 bases in between. The CDR3 here is CASSLGQNTGELFF. The DNA of the CDR3 is TGTGCCAGCAGCTTAGGCCAGAACACCGGGGAGCTGTTTTTT. Together with reference TRBV7-8 and TRBJ2-2, the CDR3 gives the full variable domain: GAGVSQSPRYKVAKRGQDVALRCDPISGHVSLFWYQQALGQGPEFLTYFQNEAQLDKSGLPSDRFFAERPEGSVSTLKIQRTQQEDSAVYLCASSLGQNTGELFFGEGSRLTVL.

This clone showed up many times. The chain recombines TRBV20-1 with TRBJ2-7, with TRBD2 as a possible D gene (5 bases). Between the trimmed V and J ends, which lost 6 bases and 2 bases, there was a span of 20 bases. Germline V gives CDR1 DFQATT, CDR2 SNEGSKA (reference sequence). The CDR3 is made up of 15 amino acids. The CDR3 DNA follows: TGCAGTGCCGCACCGGTCCAGGTGGGAGCCTACGAGCAGTACTTC. This encodes CSAAPVQVGAYEQYF.

Many counts were recorded for this clone. The chain carries TRBV15 and TRBJ2-7, with 9 positions matching TRBD1. The CDR3 has 15 residues. Trimming cost V 6 bases and J 2 bases; bases outside gene matches: 8. CDR1 LNHNV and CDR2 YYDKDF come from the germline V gene (reference sequence). CDR3 protein: CATSVGQGRAYEQYF. CDR3 DNA sequence: TGTGCCACCAGTGTGGGACAGGGACGAGCCTACGAGCAGTACTTC. The variable domain in full, with the rest retrieved from reference TRBV15 and TRBJ2-7, is DAMVIQNPRYQVTQFGKPVTLSCSQTLNHNVMYWYQQKSSQAPKLLFHYYDKDFNNEADTPDNFQSRRPNTSFCFLDIRSPGLGDTAMYLCATSVGQGRAYEQYFGPGTRLTVT.

Notes on this clone: Since a much larger clone is just one base distant, this may be a read error. V gene TRBV27 combines with J gene TRBJ2-5; no definite D call. The CDR3 is 14 residues long. Trimming left V 3 bases short and J 1 base short, with 9 bases between. In germline, CDR1 is MNHEY, CDR2 SMNVEV (reference sequence). CDR3 coding DNA: TGTGCCAGCAGTTTGAGAAAGACCCAAGAGACCCAGTACTTC. Translating gives CASSLRKTQETQYF.

This clone was counted a few times. A read error is possible here, since a much larger clone lies one base away. V usage is TRBV19 and J usage is TRBJ2-2; D might be TRBD1 (6 bases). V dropped 5 bases and J dropped 3 bases, with 13 bases sitting between them. The length of the CDR3 is 15 residues. The germline gives CDR1 LNHDA, CDR2 SQIVND (reference sequence). In DNA form, the CDR3 reads TGTGCCAGTAGTCTCCAGGACAGCTACACCGGGGAGCTGTTTTTT. It specifies CASSLQDSYTGELFF. Based on the CDR3 plus reference TRBV19 and TRBJ2-2, the full variable domain is DGGITQSPKYLFRKEGQNVTLSCEQNLNHDAMYWYRQDPGQGLRLIYYSQIVNDFQKGDIAEGYSVSREKKESFPLTVTSAQKNPTAFYLCASSLQDSYTGELFFGEGSRLTVL.

This clone was counted ten times or more. The chain couples TRBV11-2 to TRBJ2-1; 9 positions agree with TRBD1. J gave up 6 bases and V 5 bases, and 8 bases lay outside the gene matches. Germline loops: CDR1 SGHAT, CDR2 FQNNGV. The CDR3 is made up of 15 amino acids. The CDR3 sequence: CASSPRDRDPNEQFF. CDR3 nucleotide sequence: TGTGCCAGCAGCCCCCGGGACAGGGATCCCAATGAGCAGTTCTTC.

This clone was found many times. The chain couples TRBV14 to TRBJ2-7; 7 bases fit TRBD1. Germline CDR1 SGHDN, CDR2 FVKESK. V shed 3 bases, J shed 3 bases, and the junction held 11 bases outside the gene matches. This CDR3 is built from 16 residues. The CDR3 region has the DNA TGTGCCAGCAGCCATGTGGGACAGAGTTCGTTCTACGAGCAGTACTTC. Residues: CASSHVGQSSFYEQYF.

Regarding this clone: A single base separates this from a much larger clone, so it may be a read error. Other DNA variants within this sample encode the same CDR3. The J gene is TRBJ1-6, the V gene TRBV5-6; 9 bases map to TRBD1. Germline values: CDR1 SGHDT, CDR2 YYEEEE. CDR3 length equals 18 residues. DNA for the CDR3: TGTGCCAGCAGCTTTCGGACAGGGGTCAGCTCCTATAACTCACCCCTCCACTTT. Its protein product is CASSFRTGVSSYNSPLHF.

Only a few counts were recorded for this clone. The rearrangement links TRBV5-6 to TRBJ2-5; D is uncertain. The CDR3 totals 11 residues. CDR1 is SGHDT, CDR2 YYEEEE, per germline. V lost 5 bases, J lost 5 bases, and 7 bases lay in between. The CDR3 DNA is TGTGCCAGCAGTATGAGTGAGACCCAGTACTTC. It specifies CASSMSETQYF.

In regard to this clone: This may be a read error, as it is one base from a much larger clone. The CDR3 DNA reads TGTGCCAGCAGCCCAGGACTAGTATTAGGGGAGACCCAGTACTTC. Protein: CASSPGLVLGETQYF. The chain joins TRBV7-3 to TRBJ2-5; 7 bases fit TRBD2. V shed 5 bases and J 5 bases; nucleotides not matched to a gene: 11. CDR1 and CDR2 from the germline V gene are SGHTA and FQGTGA. This CDR3 has 15 amino acids.

In its sample, this clone was seen many times. The gene calls are TRBV6-1 and TRBJ1-2; unclear D gene. In germline, CDR1 is MNHNS, CDR2 SASEGT. The ends were cut back, 1 base at V and 2 bases at J, with 11 bases in the middle. The CDR3 totals 15 residues. The CDR3 loop reads CASSEDKGLNYGYTF. The CDR3 DNA reads as TGTGCCAGCAGTGAAGATAAGGGTTTGAACTATGGCTACACCTTC.

In the case of this clone: This may stem from a read error, because a much larger clone lies one nucleotide away. Within the sample, other DNA sequences also encode this same CDR3. The chain links TRBV15 to TRBJ2-5; no clear D gene. The CDR3 has 15 residues. Trimming shortened V by 1 base and J by 7 bases, and 16 bases separated the two germline ends. CDR1 and CDR2 (germline): LNHNV, YYDKDF (reference sequence). The chain's CDR3 is CATSRGGRAVVTQYF. The CDR3 DNA sequence: TGTGCCACCAGCAGAGGAGGAAGGGCGGTCGTGACCCAGTACTTC.

Of note for this clone: This clone may be a read error of a much larger clone one base away. Other nucleotide sequences from this sample produce the same CDR3. CDR3 coding DNA: TGTGCCAGCAGTCGCGGGCAGGGTTACAATGAGCAGTTCTTC. Amino acid sequence: CASSRGQGYNEQFF. This chain uses TRBV6-1 with TRBJ2-1, with D perhaps assigned TRBD1 or TRBD2 (5 bases each). V lost 5 bases to trimming and J lost 4 bases, with 12 bases between them. The length of the CDR3 is 14 residues. Germline V gene lookup returns CDR1 MNHNS and CDR2 SASEGT.

This clone was counted a few times. This chain links TRBV20-1 with TRBJ1-4; D is undetermined. From germline, CDR1 is DFQATT and CDR2 SNEGSKA (reference sequence). With 3 bases removed from V and 0 bases from J, the gap between germline ends came to 17 bases. There are 17 residues in the CDR3. In DNA, the CDR3 is TGCAGTGCTAGGGATCTTCTAACGGGGACAACTAATGAAAAACTGTTTTTT. It specifies CSARDLLTGTTNEKLFF.

V and J are TRBV5-4 and TRBJ2-1, with 11 positions matching TRBD1. Germline V lookup: CDR1 SGHNT, CDR2 YYREEE (reference sequence). This CDR3 is built from 14 residues. Trimming at V came to 3 bases and at J to 6 bases, leaving 2 bases not matched to a gene. CDR3: CASSWTGGSNEQFF. CDR3 DNA sequence: TGTGCCAGCAGCTGGACAGGGGGCTCCAATGAGCAGTTCTTC.

This clone has a count of ten or more. The chain carries TRBV18 and TRBJ1-5; D not certain. Per germline, CDR1 KGHSH and CDR2 LQKENI. The CDR3 loop spans 13 amino acids. Trimming removed 4 bases from V and 0 bases from J, with 4 bases in between. The CDR3 protein is CASSQNSNQPQHF. CDR3 coding DNA: TGTGCCAGCTCACAAAATAGCAATCAGCCCCAGCATTTT.

This clone appeared a few times. DNA for the CDR3: TGTGCCAGCAGTCCTTGTGACCTAGGGGCCACCTACGAGCAGTACTTC. Translation gives CASSPCDLGATYEQYF. The rearrangement links TRBV6-1 to TRBJ2-7, with D possibly TRBD1 on 5 matching bases. This CDR3 contains 16 residues. Germline V CDR1 and CDR2: MNHNS, SASEGT. Trimming took off 5 bases at V and 2 bases at J, with 19 bases between the two ends.

This clone was recorded many times. The chain uses TRBV18 and TRBJ1-6; D may be TRBD1 (5 bases). CDR1 and CDR2 from the germline V gene are KGHSH and LQKENI. This CDR3 has 14 amino acids. Trimming took 2 bases from V and 7 from J, leaving 9 bases between them. The CDR3 nucleotides read TGTGCCAGCTCACCAACAGACAGCAATTCACCCCTCCACTTT. It is translated as CASSPTDSNSPLHF.

This clone was counted between two and nine times. The gene calls are TRBV27 and TRBJ1-2; D possibly corresponds to TRBD1 (5 bases). The CDR3 extends over 10 amino acids. Per germline, CDR1 MNHEY and CDR2 SMNVEV (reference sequence). Trimming cost V 6 bases and J 8 bases, with 7 bases left between them. CDR3 sequence (DNA): TGTGCCAGCAGGGGGGGGGGCTACACCTTC. Its translation is CASRGGGYTF.

This clone was seen ten or more times. The V and J genes are TRBV27 and TRBJ2-1; D tentatively fits TRBD1 or TRBD2 (5 bases each). Trimming stripped 4 bases from V and 0 bases from J, with 16 bases between. Germline CDR1 reads MNHEY; CDR2 reads SMNVEV (reference sequence). This CDR3 contains 17 residues. The CDR3 DNA is TGTGCCAGCAGTTCCGGGGCAGGGCCGAGCTCCTACAATGAGCAGTTCTTC. Its protein is CASSSGAGPSSYNEQFF.

A few counts support this clone. The CDR3 end shows no conserved phenylalanine or tryptophan, and so a read error is likely. The V gene is TRBV3-1, the J gene TRBJ2-7, with TRBD1 as a possible D gene (6 bases). This CDR3 is built from 20 residues. V lost 2 bases and J lost 3, with 29 bases in between. CDR1 LGHDT and CDR2 YNNKEL come from the germline V gene (reference sequence). The CDR3 reads CASSQRIIEVGDMELYEQYS. CDR3 nucleotides: TGTGCCAGCAGCCAACGGATAATTGAGGTGGGGGACATGGAACTCTACGAGCAGTACTCC.

This clone was picked up many times. The J gene is TRBJ1-1, the V gene TRBV18; D is unclear. The CDR3 length is 13 residues. The germline V and J ends were trimmed by 8 bases and 3 bases, with 13 bases remaining between them. Germline lookup yields CDR1 KGHSH and CDR2 LQKENI. The CDR3 loop reads CASTKGVDTEAFF. As DNA, the CDR3 is TGTGCCAGCACAAAAGGAGTGGACACTGAAGCTTTCTTT.

This clone was detected a few times. At one end the junction does not follow the germline gene, possibly because of a read error. The J gene is TRBJ2-7, the V gene TRBV2; no clear D gene. Per the germline V gene, CDR1 is SNHLY and CDR2 is FYNNEI. The CDR3 runs to 10 residues. The CDR3 reads CASSLYERYF. CDR3 DNA: TGCGCCAGCAGTTTATACGAGCGGTACTTC.

The chain has TRBV20-1 and TRBJ2-1; D not resolved. This CDR3 has 10 amino acids. Germline V gene data show CDR1 as DFQATT and CDR2 as SNEGSKA (reference sequence). The germline V and J ends were trimmed by 7 bases and 5 bases, with 6 bases remaining between them. DNA for the CDR3: TGCAGTGGGGTTGACAATGAGCAGTTCTTC. Translation gives CSGVDNEQFF.

This clone occurred many times. V gene TRBV3-1 combines with J gene TRBJ1-2, with a possible D match to TRBD1 (5 bases). The V end lost 4 bases, the J end lost 2 bases, and 8 bases lay between the germline ends. The germline CDR1 and CDR2 sequences are LGHDT and YNNKEL (reference sequence). The CDR3 sequence is 13 residues long. CDR3 protein: CASSRDGNYGYTF. As DNA, the CDR3 is TGTGCCAGCAGCCGGGACGGAAACTATGGCTACACCTTC.

In regard to this clone: This sequence may be a read error, since a much larger clone differs from it by one base. CDR3 coding DNA: TGTGCCAGCAGCTTGGATCGGGGGTTATGTTCACCCCTCCACTTT. It encodes CASSLDRGLCSPLHF. This chain links TRBV5-4 with TRBJ1-6; maybe TRBD1 (5 bases). This CDR3 region has 15 residues. Trimming stripped 0 bases from V and 9 bases from J, with 13 bases between. CDR1 and CDR2 from the germline V gene are SGHNT and YYREEE (reference sequence).